The source of this TCR beta chain is a study of cytomegalovirus exposure and HLA in healthy donors. Study information: As released early, the data held approximately 80 million unique TCRs from HLA-typed donors. General study results and limits: The study designated over 150 TCR beta chains cytomegalovirus-associated. Most subjects had HLA-A and HLA-B alleles reportedly predicted accurately by TCR beta sequences. Most TCR beta V segments were productive about 90% or about 30% of the time in an earlier analysis.

Worth noting for this clone: The antigen is not known.

The primer mix had 60 Vbeta and 13 Jbeta primers. Generated by immunoSEQ multiplex PCR, the TCRdb table keeps only in-frame clones and is missing some. The table shows over 100,000 clones, with roughly three quarters occurring only once. The CDR3 is made up of 17 amino acids. Looked up from germline, CDR1 is LGHNA and CDR2 is YSLEER. Trimming cost V 1 base and J 0 bases; bases outside gene matches: 4. The sequence was obtained from a male donor in good health and CMV-seronegative. Sample: PBMCs. The J gene is TRBJ1-1, the V gene TRBV4-3; 11 bases line up with TRBD1. CDR3 nucleotides: TGCGCCAGCAGCCAAGTCTGGGACAGGGGGATGAACACTGAAGCTTTCTTT. Translating gives CASSQVWDRGMNTEAFF.